A few counts support the clone carrying this TCR beta chain. Its antigen remains unknown. The data originate from a study of CD8 T cell repertoires and HIV-1 epitope variants. Profiled with immunoSEQ multiplex PCR; TCRdb holds only in-frame clones, not every one. The table includes about 5,400 clones, approximately 62% detected once. Germline V gene data show CDR1 as SGHRS and CDR2 as YFSETQ. The CDR3 consists of 13 residues. Trimming removed 4 bases from V and 5 bases from J; junction bases left unmatched: 3. The source material was cultured CD8+ T cells derived from PBMCs. The genes are TRBV5-1 and TRBJ1-5, with 7 bases fitting TRBD1. The receptor was derived from a male donor with HIV. DNA of the CDR3: TGCGCCAGCAGCCCGACAGGGCATCAGCCCCAGCATTTT. Its translation is CASSPTGHQPQHF.